The clone carrying this TCR beta chain has ten or more counts. Its antigen remains unidentified. The CDR3 is 15 residues long. Per the germline V gene, CDR1 is SGHRS and CDR2 is YFSETQ. V shed 0 bases and J 5 bases; nucleotides not matched to a gene: 3. TCRdb used MiXCR to reprocess the 5' RACE reads, holding one entry per CDR3 protein. There are about 190,000 distinct CDR3 sequences in the sample; around 16% occur only once, and 2.4% lies in the top ten. The sample originates from a study of T-cell memory formation after mild COVID-19. Study-level background: There were largely donor-specific TCR clusters.

Findings and caveats of the study: CD4+ clones that contracted lay mainly in CM and EM; CD8+ ones lay in EMRA. There was a balanced CD4/CD8 profile in clones contracting day 15 to 85, and later expanders leaned CD4+.

This TCR was sampled from an adult woman who had mild COVID-19 (a few samples of this study predate the infection). Cell type and time point are not known. The sequencing sample was made of PBMCs or a T cell subset sorted from them (not recorded which). V gene TRBV5-1 combines with J gene TRBJ2-7; 12 nucleotides align to TRBD2. CDR3: CASSLELAGGNEQYF. The DNA for the CDR3 is TGCGCCAGCAGCTTGGAGCTAGCGGGAGGGAACGAGCAGTACTTC. The full variable domain, with the rest looked up from reference TRBV5-1 and TRBJ2-7, is KAGVTQTPRYLIKTRGQQVTLSCSPISGHRSVSWYQQTPGQGLQFLFEYFSETQRNKGNFPGRFSGRQFSNSRSEMNVSTLELGDSALYLCASSLELAGGNEQYFGPGTRLTVT.